These T cell receptor beta chains were read from a single sample in a study of long-term antiretroviral therapy in people with HIV. Produced via immunoSEQ multiplex PCR; TCRdb's table is partial and in-frame only. Altogether about 25,000 clones are present, roughly 93% being singletons, with the ten largest covering 9% to 10%. The sample in question was unsorted PBMCs, obtained 7.6 years after starting antiretroviral therapy. Source of these receptors: a woman aged 40 to 55 with HIV. Both conserved end residues are part of each CDR3. The D gene is left open where the match is weak. Some rows mark clone size as missing; the rest say once, few, many or name a class of expanded clone.

>TRBV19|TRBJ2-2|-|once
CASSAPRRSNTGELFF
TGTGCCAGTAGTGCGCCTCGAAGAAGCAACACCGGGGAGCTGTTTTTT
>TRBV2|TRBJ2-7|-|-
CASRPSGWSYEQYF
TGTGCCAGCCGACCTTCGGGGTGGTCCTACGAGCAGTACTTC
>TRBV7-9|TRBJ2-3|-|-
CASSLGGLLTDTQYF
TGTGCCAGCAGCTTGGGTGGACTCCTCACAGATACGCAGTATTTT
>TRBV7-2|TRBJ1-1|TRBD1|-
CASRPTLTGGTEAFF
TGTGCCAGCAGACCCACGTTGACAGGGGGCACTGAAGCTTTCTTT
>TRBV4-1|TRBJ1-1|-|-
CASSQSGAPVNTEAFF
TGCGCCAGCAGCCAATCTGGGGCCCCCGTAAACACTGAAGCTTTCTTT
>TRBV25-1|TRBJ2-7|-|-
CASSERRGAYEQYF
TGTGCCAGCAGTGAACGGAGGGGGGCCTACGAGCAGTACTTC
>TRBV4-3|TRBJ2-2|TRBD1|-
CASSHHQGASGELFF
TGCGCCAGCAGCCACCACCAGGGGGCGAGCGGGGAGCTGTTTTTT
>TRBV29-1|TRBJ2-2|-|few
CSVEIYTGELFF
TGCAGCGTTGAAATCTACACCGGGGAGCTGTTTTTT
>TRBV7-2|TRBJ1-5|TRBD1|-
CASSLDRGGQQPQHF
TGTGCCAGCAGCTTAGACAGGGGTGGTCAACAGCCCCAGCATTTT
>TRBV5-1|TRBJ2-7|-|medium-sized
CASSLWGVDEQYF
TGCGCCAGCAGCTTGTGGGGAGTTGACGAGCAGTACTTC
>TRBV19|TRBJ1-5|-|-
CASSMVPRNQPQHF
TGTGCCAGTAGTATGGTGCCTAGGAATCAGCCCCAGCATTTT
>TRBV4-1|TRBJ2-5|-|-
CASSQRLDQETQYF
TGCGCCAGCAGCCAAAGACTAGACCAAGAGACCCAGTACTTC
>TRBV14|TRBJ1-2|-|-
CASSQGPLGYTF
TGTGCCAGCAGCCAAGGGCCGTTGGGCTACACCTTC
>TRBV12-5|TRBJ1-6|-|-
CASGLRESPLHF
TGTGCTAGTGGTTTGAGGGAATCACCCCTCCACTTT
>TRBV10-3|TRBJ2-1|-|-
CAISERGQSSYNEQFF
TGTGCCATCAGTGAGAGAGGACAGAGCTCCTACAATGAGCAGTTCTTC
>TRBV7-2|TRBJ1-2|TRBD1|-
CASSPGQVYGYTF
TGTGCCAGCAGCCCGGGACAGGTCTATGGCTACACCTTC
>TRBV2|TRBJ2-3|-|-
CASSEEGLDTQYF
TGTGCCAGCAGTGAAGAAGGGTTGGATACGCAGTATTTT
>TRBV9|TRBJ1-2|-|-
CASSVRDGYTF
TGTGCCAGCAGCGTACGCGATGGCTACACCTTC
>TRBV4-1|TRBJ1-2|-|-
CASSQVSRVEGNYGYTF
TGCGCCAGCAGCCAAGTAAGCAGAGTAGAGGGTAACTATGGCTACACCTTC
>TRBV5-1|TRBJ2-1|-|-
CASSLSGGLRNEQFF
TGCGCCAGCAGCTTATCCGGGGGGCTCAGGAATGAGCAGTTCTTC
>TRBV2|TRBJ1-6|-|-
CASSGGQGTSPLHF
TGTGCCAGCAGTGGAGGGCAGGGGACTTCACCCCTCCACTTT
>TRBV7-2|TRBJ2-3|TRBD1|-
CASSLSPLQGVYPDTQYF
TGTGCCAGCAGCTTGTCGCCTCTACAGGGGGTTTACCCAGATACGCAGTATTTT
>TRBV14|TRBJ2-3|TRBD2|-
CASSSRAGAPTDTQYF
TGTGCCAGCAGCTCGAGAGCGGGGGCTCCCACAGATACGCAGTATTTT
>TRBV5-4|TRBJ2-5|-|-
CASSPRTGLQETQYF
TGTGCCAGCAGCCCAAGAACAGGGCTCCAAGAGACCCAGTACTTC
>TRBV18|TRBJ2-7|-|-
CASHSWQGTYEQYF
TGTGCCAGCCACAGTTGGCAGGGGACCTACGAGCAGTACTTC
>TRBV4-3|TRBJ1-1|TRBD1|-
CASSREGGSEAFF
TGCGCCAGCAGCCGAGAAGGGGGCAGCGAAGCTTTCTTT
>TRBV19|TRBJ1-1|-|-
CASSEQGNTEAFF
TGTGCCAGTAGTGAACAGGGGAACACTGAAGCTTTCTTT
>TRBV5-1|TRBJ2-5|TRBD2|-
CASNPLFLAGGFQETQYF
TGCGCCAGCAACCCCTTATTTCTAGCGGGGGGTTTTCAAGAGACCCAGTACTTC
>TRBV7-8|TRBJ2-5|-|-
CASSWGAPETQYF
TGTGCCAGCAGTTGGGGGGCCCCAGAGACCCAGTACTTC
>TRBV5-1|TRBJ1-4|-|few
CASSLGQGYEKLFF
TGCGCCAGCAGCTTGGGGCAGGGTTATGAAAAACTGTTTTTT
>TRBV7-2|TRBJ1-4|TRBD1|-
CASSLGTGVGNEKLFF
TGTGCCAGCAGCTTAGGGACAGGGGTCGGTAATGAAAAACTGTTTTTT
>TRBV2|TRBJ1-3|-|few
CASSEGASGNTIYF
TGTGCCAGCAGTGAAGGGGCATCTGGAAACACCATATATTTT
>TRBV19|TRBJ2-2|-|once
CASSIRLVAGELFF
TGTGCCAGTAGTATACGTTTGGTTGCCGGGGAGCTGTTTTTT
>TRBV5-1|TRBJ2-1|TRBD1|once
CASSLKGQGPYNEQFF
TGCGCCAGCAGCTTGAAGGGACAGGGGCCCTACAATGAGCAGTTCTTC
>TRBV6-6|TRBJ1-1|TRBD1|-
CASSPLRGTEAFF
TGTGCCAGCAGTCCACTCAGGGGGACTGAAGCTTTCTTT
>TRBV15|TRBJ1-5|-|-
CATSQGPIHLSEPQHF
TGTGCCACCAGCCAGGGCCCTATCCACTTATCAGAGCCCCAGCATTTT
>TRBV5-1|TRBJ2-5|TRBD2|-
CASSLEYGGAEETQYF
TGCGCCAGCAGCTTGGAGTACGGGGGGGCCGAGGAGACCCAGTACTTC